These 2 T cell receptor beta chains were all obtained from the same sample, sequenced in a study of shared clonotypes between healthy human individuals. Assay: immunoSEQ multiplex PCR; the TCRdb copy retains only in-frame clones and omits some. The sample has a few hundred thousand clones, roughly 79% seen once. Specimen: PBMCs. Every receptor here comes from a middle-aged woman in good health. Some clones in this sample may be carry-over from other donors' samples.

On this clone: A far larger clone is a single base away, which makes a read error likely. The V call is TRBV19, the J call TRBJ1-1; a weak D match, TRBD1 (5 bases). This CDR3 has 13 residues. Germline values: CDR1 LNHDA, CDR2 SQIVND (reference sequence). Deletions cut 4 bases from V and 7 bases from J, with 13 bases between. The CDR3 DNA follows: TGTGCCAGTAGTAGACTCGTACAGGATGAAGCTTTCTTT. Protein product: CASSRLVQDEAFF.

There are many counts of this clone. The chain is built from TRBV30 and TRBJ1-3; D not certain. Germline V gene data show CDR1 as GTSNPN and CDR2 as SVGIG (reference sequence). CDR3 length: 11 amino acids. V was shortened by 5 bases and J by 0 bases, with 2 bases between the two germline ends. CDR3 sequence (DNA): TGTGCCTGGGGCTCTGGAAACACCATATATTTT. It specifies CAWGSGNTIYF.